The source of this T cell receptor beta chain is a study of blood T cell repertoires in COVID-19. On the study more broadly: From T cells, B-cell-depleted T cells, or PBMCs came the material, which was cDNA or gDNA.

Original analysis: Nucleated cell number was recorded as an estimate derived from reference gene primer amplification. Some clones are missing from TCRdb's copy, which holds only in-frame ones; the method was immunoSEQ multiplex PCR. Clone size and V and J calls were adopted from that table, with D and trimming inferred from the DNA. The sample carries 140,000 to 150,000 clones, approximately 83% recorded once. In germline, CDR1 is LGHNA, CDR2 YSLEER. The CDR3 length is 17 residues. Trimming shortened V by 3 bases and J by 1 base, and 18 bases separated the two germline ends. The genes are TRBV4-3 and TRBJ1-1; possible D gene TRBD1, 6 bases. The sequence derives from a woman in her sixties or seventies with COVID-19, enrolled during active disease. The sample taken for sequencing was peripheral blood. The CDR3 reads CASSQAVGAGANTEAFF. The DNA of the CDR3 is TGCGCCAGCAGCCAGGCTGTGGGGGCGGGGGCGAACACTGAAGCTTTCTTT.